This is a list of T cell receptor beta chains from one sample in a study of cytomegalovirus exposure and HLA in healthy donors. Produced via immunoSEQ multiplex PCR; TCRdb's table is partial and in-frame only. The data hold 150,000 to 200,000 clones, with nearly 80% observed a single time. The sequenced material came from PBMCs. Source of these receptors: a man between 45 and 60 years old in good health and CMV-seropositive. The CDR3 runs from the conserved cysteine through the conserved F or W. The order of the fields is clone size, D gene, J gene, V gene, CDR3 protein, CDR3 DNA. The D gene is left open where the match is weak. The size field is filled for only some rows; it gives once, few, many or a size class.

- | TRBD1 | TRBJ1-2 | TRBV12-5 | CASGLVRGTGTYGYTF | TGTGCTAGTGGTTTGGTACGTGGGACAGGGACCTATGGCTACACCTTC
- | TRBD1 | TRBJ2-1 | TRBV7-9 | CASSTGTGIDEQFF | TGTGCCAGCAGCACCGGGACAGGGATCGATGAGCAGTTCTTC
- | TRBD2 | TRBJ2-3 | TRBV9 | CASSGTRRDTQYF | TGTGCCAGCAGCGGGACTAGACGAGATACGCAGTATTTT
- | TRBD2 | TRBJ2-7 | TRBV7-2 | CASSTTTGTTTSKYF | TGTGCCAGCAGCACAACAACCGGGACTACTACGAGCAAGTACTTC
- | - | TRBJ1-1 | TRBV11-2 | CASSLAPRVRTEAFF | TGTGCCAGCAGCTTAGCCCCCCGAGTTCGGACTGAAGCTTTCTTT
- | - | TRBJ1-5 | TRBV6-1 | CASSPRGGEYQPQHF | TGTGCCAGCAGCCCGAGGGGGGGAGAGTACCAGCCCCAGCATTTT
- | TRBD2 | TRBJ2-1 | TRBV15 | CATSRVGGAYNEQFF | TGTGCCACCAGCAGAGTCGGGGGGGCCTACAATGAGCAGTTCTTC
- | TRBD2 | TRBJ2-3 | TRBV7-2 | CASSLGLAVDTQYF | TGTGCCAGCAGCTTAGGTCTAGCGGTAGATACGCAGTATTTT
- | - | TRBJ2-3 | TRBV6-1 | CASTQPPTDTQYF | TGTGCCAGCACACAGCCTCCCACAGATACGCAGTATTTT
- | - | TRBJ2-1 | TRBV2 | CASSDLISADSYNEQFF | TGTGCCAGCAGCGACCTGATTAGTGCGGACTCCTACAATGAGCAGTTCTTC
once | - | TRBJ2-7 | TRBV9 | CASNPPGYGYEQYF | TGTGCCAGCAACCCTCCAGGGTACGGCTACGAGCAGTACTTC
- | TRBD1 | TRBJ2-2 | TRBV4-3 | CASSQANRGYTGELFF | TGCGCCAGCAGCCAAGCGAACAGGGGATACACCGGGGAGCTGTTTTTT
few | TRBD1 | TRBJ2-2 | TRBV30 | CAWEGTGKSGELFF | TGTGCCTGGGAGGGGACAGGGAAGTCCGGGGAGCTGTTTTTT
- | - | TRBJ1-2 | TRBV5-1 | CASSLDLSMRDGYTF | TGCGCCAGCAGCTTGGACCTATCAATGCGGGATGGCTACACCTTC
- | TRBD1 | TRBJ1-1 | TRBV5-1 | CASSGGQVNTEAFF | TGCGCCAGCAGCGGGGGACAGGTGAACACTGAAGCTTTCTTT
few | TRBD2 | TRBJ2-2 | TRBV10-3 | CATRTSGDTGELFF | TGTGCCACAAGGACTAGCGGGGACACCGGGGAGCTGTTTTTT
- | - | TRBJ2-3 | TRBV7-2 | CASRRAGEVADTQYF | TGTGCCAGCCGGAGAGCCGGGGAAGTGGCAGATACGCAGTATTTT
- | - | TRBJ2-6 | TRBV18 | CASSPQGGMGANVLTF | TGTGCCAGCTCACCCCAAGGGGGAATGGGGGCCAACGTCCTGACTTTC
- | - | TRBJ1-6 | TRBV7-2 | CASGTQSLYNSPLHF | TGTGCCAGCGGGACTCAAAGCCTCTATAATTCACCCCTCCACTTT
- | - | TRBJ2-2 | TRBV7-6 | CASRSSSVTGELFF | TGTGCCAGCAGATCATCTAGCGTGACCGGGGAGCTGTTTTTT
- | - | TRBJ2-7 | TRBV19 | CASSMAEGASYEQYF | TGTGCCAGTAGTATGGCGGAGGGAGCTTCCTACGAGCAGTACTTC
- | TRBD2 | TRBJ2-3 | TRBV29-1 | CSVTQGLAGGPGF | TGCAGCGTCACGCAGGGGCTAGCGGGGGGGCCGGGTTTT
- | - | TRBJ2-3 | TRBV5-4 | CASSLNSYSTDTQYF | TGTGCCAGCAGCTTGAACAGCTATAGCACAGATACGCAGTATTTT
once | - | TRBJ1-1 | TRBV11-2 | CASSYLNTEAFF | TGTGCCAGCAGCTACTTAAACACTGAAGCTTTCTTT
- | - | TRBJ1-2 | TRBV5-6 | CASSQFGQSHYGYTF | TGTGCCAGCAGCCAATTCGGACAGTCACACTATGGCTACACCTTC
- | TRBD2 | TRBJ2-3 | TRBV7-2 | CASSLDGTSVDTQYF | TGTGCCAGCAGCTTAGATGGGACTAGCGTGGATACGCAGTATTTT
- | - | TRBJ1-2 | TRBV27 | CASSPRGGRSYGYTF | TGTGCCAGCAGTCCCCGGGGGGGTAGGTCCTATGGCTACACCTTC